The text below deals with one T cell receptor (beta chain). Other DNA sequences in this specimen translate into the identical CDR3. These data come from a study of shared clonotypes between healthy human individuals. Study information: Three CD4 naive, three CD4 memory, two CD8 naive and one CD8 memory plate were used per donor.

Germline trimming cut 0 bases from V and 1 base from J; bases unmatched to any gene: 1. The CDR3 has 15 amino acids. CDR1 and CDR2 (germline): SGHRS, YFSETQ. The repertoire was sequenced with immunoSEQ multiplex PCR; TCRdb's copy has only in-frame clones and lacks some. This sample has some 1.5 million clones, with more than 95% found just once. The sequencing input was naive CD4+ T cells sorted from blood. Subset meaning: CD45RA+ positively selected. This chain links TRBV5-1 with TRBJ2-1; TRBD1 matches at 7 bases. This receptor was identified in a man aged 25 to 45 in good health. This CDR3 reads CASSLGTGSYNEQFF. As DNA, the CDR3 is TGCGCCAGCAGCTTGGGGACAGGTTCCTACAATGAGCAGTTCTTC.